Presented here are 6 T cell receptor beta chains from one specimen sequenced in a study of T-cell memory formation after mild COVID-19. TCRdb re-called the 5' RACE reads with MiXCR, one entry per CDR3 protein. The sample includes around 200,000 distinct CDR3 sequences, 10% to 13% of them seen just once. Source material: PBMCs or a T cell subset sorted from them (not recorded which). These receptors were taken from a man aged 18-30 years who had mild COVID-19 (a few samples of this study predate the infection). Cell type and time point are not known.

This clonotype has only a few counts. The chain joins TRBV9 to TRBJ2-3, with 7 bases fitting TRBD1. The germline V gene encodes CDR1 SGDLS and CDR2 YYNGEE. V was pared by 0 bases and J by 3 bases, with 4 bases of the junction left unmatched. CDR3 length equals 15 residues. CDR3 amino acids: CASSVVGGGTDTQYF. The CDR3 nucleotides are TGTGCCAGCAGCGTAGTAGGGGGCGGAACAGATACGCAGTATTTT.

Only one count was recorded for this clonotype. This sequence joins TRBV4-2 and TRBJ2-7; 9 positions agree with TRBD2. CDR1 is LGHNA and CDR2 is YNFKEQ in the germline V gene. J gave up 7 bases and V 6 bases, and 7 bases lay outside the gene matches. The CDR3 runs 13 residues. CDR3 nucleotides: TGTGCCAGCAGGACTAGCGGACCCGGGGAGCAGTACTTC. It yields the protein CASRTSGPGEQYF.

This clonotype was detected only a few times. The J gene is TRBJ2-6, the V gene TRBV4-1; 10 positions agree with TRBD1. Germline V gene sequence: CDR1 MGHRA, CDR2 YSYEKL. The junction had 4 bases not matched to a gene; V was cut back by 1 base and J by 1 base. This CDR3 spans 18 amino acids. The CDR3 here is CASSQGRQGASGANVLTF. CDR3 coding DNA: TGCGCCAGCAGCCAAGGGAGACAGGGGGCATCTGGGGCCAACGTCCTGACTTTC.

This clonotype was counted only a few times. The chain carries TRBV3-1 and TRBJ2-3, with TRBD2 matching over 11 bases. CDR1 is LGHDT and CDR2 is YNNKEL in the germline V gene (reference sequence). The CDR3 extends over 14 amino acids. Germline trimming cut 4 bases from V and 5 bases from J; bases unmatched to any gene: 2. CDR3 DNA: TGTGCCAGCAGCCTGACTAGCGGGGAAGATACGCAGTATTTT. Protein sequence: CASSLTSGEDTQYF.

This clonotype occurred a few times. The rearrangement joins TRBV5-1 to TRBJ2-5; 11 positions agree with TRBD2. The CDR3 is 14 residues long. V shed 4 bases, J shed 5 bases, and the junction held 4 bases outside the gene matches. Germline V lookup: CDR1 SGHRS, CDR2 YFSETQ. CDR3: CASSTSGGRETQYF. Here the CDR3 DNA reads TGCGCCAGCAGCACTAGCGGGGGTAGGGAGACCCAGTACTTC.

This clonotype has a handful of counts. The chain couples TRBV12-3 or TRBV12-4 to TRBJ2-7, with D possibly called TRBD1 or TRBD2 (5 bases each). CDR3 length: 14 residues. V shed 4 bases and J shed 2 bases, with 12 bases lying between them. CDR3 sequence: CASSWDGLTYEQYF. CDR3 bases: TGTGCCAGCAGTTGGGACGGACTCACCTACGAGCAGTACTTC.